Listed here are 22 T cell receptor beta chains from one sample, sequenced in a study of T-cell reconstitution after alpha-beta-depleted transplantation in children. As it was prepared, the TCRbeta library received unique molecular identifiers. TCRdb processed the PCR reads anew with MiXCR; each CDR3 protein has one entry. The data show approximately 500,000 distinct CDR3 sequences, over 25% seen once. The source was PBMCs, collected before TCRalphabeta/CD19-depleted stem cell transplant. These TCRs come from a boy under two years old with Wiskott-Aldrich syndrome, due to receive a stem cell transplant.

The V call is TRBV27, the J call TRBJ2-1; D may match TRBD1 or TRBD2 (5 bases each). CDR3 size: 16 residues. V lost 2 bases, J lost 7 bases, and 18 bases lay in between. Germline V gene sequence: CDR1 MNHEY, CDR2 SMNVEV (reference sequence). Here the CDR3 DNA reads TGTGCCAGCAGTTTACGAGGGGCGAGACATATAAATGAGCAGTTCTTC. This gives the protein CASSLRGARHINEQFF.

This clonotype was detected only a few times. This sequence joins TRBV20-1 and TRBJ1-3, with TRBD1 as a possible D gene (5 bases). CDR3 size: 15 residues. Trimming left V 0 bases short and J 2 bases short, with 11 bases between. The germline gives CDR1 DFQATT, CDR2 SNEGSKA (reference sequence). CDR3 DNA: TGCAGTGCTAGAGATTGGCAGGGTGCTGGAAACACCATATATTTT. This translates into CSARDWQGAGNTIYF.

The chain employs TRBV14 and TRBJ2-3; D might be TRBD2 (5 bases). CDR1 is SGHDN and CDR2 is FVKESK in the germline V gene. The CDR3 runs to 18 residues. Trimming removed 6 bases at V and 2 bases at J, with 24 bases between. In DNA form, the CDR3 reads TGTGCCAGCAGATCAGGCGCTCCGGCGGGCCGTTACACAGATACGCAGTATTTT. Its translation: CASRSGAPAGRYTDTQYF.

The chain combines TRBV7-2 with TRBJ2-2; 11 bases are a match to TRBD2. With V trimmed by 3 bases and J by 5 bases, 5 bases remained unmatched. The CDR3 runs to 16 residues. The V gene's germline CDR1 is SGHTA and CDR2 FQGNSA. The CDR3 is CASSLISGRGTGELFF. The CDR3, as DNA: TGTGCCAGCAGCTTGATTAGCGGGAGGGGGACCGGGGAGCTGTTTTTT.

This clonotype was observed a few times. The V and J genes are TRBV9 and TRBJ2-1; a weak D match, TRBD2 (5 bases). The CDR3 runs to 16 residues. The V gene's germline CDR1 is SGDLS and CDR2 YYNGEE. Deletions cut 0 bases from V and 0 bases from J, with 10 bases between. CDR3 nucleotides: TGTGCCAGCAGCGTAGAGCGGACCAGCTCCTACAATGAGCAGTTCTTC. The encoded protein is CASSVERTSSYNEQFF.

This sequence joins TRBV4-1 and TRBJ2-5; 7 nucleotides line up with TRBD2. Trimming took 0 bases from V and 2 from J; bases not matched to a gene: 6. This CDR3 region has 16 residues. Germline CDR1 is MGHRA and CDR2 is YSYEKL. CDR3 sequence reads: CASSQDGAGLQETQYF. CDR3 nucleotide sequence: TGCGCCAGCAGCCAAGACGGAGCGGGGCTGCAAGAGACCCAGTACTTC.

This clonotype was detected a few times. This chain's CDR3 is CATSSEGLAETQYF. CDR3 in DNA: TGTGCCACCAGCAGCGAGGGACTAGCGGAGACCCAGTACTTC. J is TRBJ2-5 and V is TRBV15, with 10 bases identical to TRBD2. CDR3 length: 14 residues. V shed 3 bases, J shed 5 bases, and the junction held 3 bases outside the gene matches. Germline CDR1 reads LNHNV; CDR2 reads YYDKDF (reference sequence).

This clonotype has a handful of counts. The genes are TRBV11-2 and TRBJ2-1; 7 nucleotides agree with TRBD1. The CDR3 is 15 amino acids. From germline, CDR1 is SGHAT and CDR2 FQNNGV. Losses at the gene ends were 0 bases for V and 1 base for J; bases not matched to a gene: 0. CDR3 DNA: TGTGCCAGCAGCTTAGAGGGACAGTCCTACAATGAGCAGTTCTTC. This gives the protein CASSLEGQSYNEQFF.

The chain has TRBV5-1 and TRBJ1-1; weak D call: TRBD1 (6 bases). The germline V gene has CDR1 SGHRS and CDR2 YFSETQ. The CDR3 spans 13 residues. V lost 4 bases to trimming and J lost 6 bases, with 13 bases between them. CDR3 amino acids: CASSLQGGAEAFF. Here the CDR3 DNA reads TGCGCCAGCAGCCTACAGGGAGGCGCTGAAGCTTTCTTT.

The chain recombines TRBV12-3 or TRBV12-4 with TRBJ1-2; possible D gene TRBD1, 5 bases. Trimming removed 5 bases at V and 8 bases at J, with 15 bases between. This CDR3 is built from 13 residues. The CDR3 loop is CASSTPSRGGYTF. CDR3 sequence (DNA): TGTGCCAGCAGTACCCCGAGTAGGGGCGGCTACACCTTC.

The chain has TRBV20-1 and TRBJ2-7; 7 bases agree with TRBD2. Germline V gene data show CDR1 as DFQATT and CDR2 as SNEGSKA (reference sequence). J was trimmed by 5 bases and V by 5 bases; bases with no gene match: 12. This CDR3 contains 14 residues. The CDR3 coding sequence is TGCAGTGCTCCCTGGGGCGGGAGTCTAGACGAGCAGTACTTC. As protein: CSAPWGGSLDEQYF.

The chain uses TRBV5-1 and TRBJ2-1; weak D call: TRBD2 (6 bases). Germline CDR1 and CDR2: SGHRS and YFSETQ. V shed 3 bases and J shed 6 bases, with 13 bases lying between them. The CDR3 length is 14 residues. CDR3 residues: CASSYGTRFNEQFF. The DNA of the CDR3 is TGCGCCAGCAGCTATGGGACTCGATTCAATGAGCAGTTCTTC.

This chain joins TRBV4-2 and TRBJ2-1; tentatively, D is TRBD1 or TRBD2 (5 bases each). The CDR3 extends over 19 amino acids. The V end was cut by 0 bases, the J end by 5 bases, with 23 bases between. Germline CDR1 reads LGHNA; CDR2 reads YNFKEQ. The CDR3 here is CASSQEPNVLGRGDNEQFF. DNA of the CDR3: TGTGCCAGCAGCCAAGAACCTAATGTCCTAGGCCGAGGGGACAATGAGCAGTTCTTC.

This clonotype appeared a few times. The chain links TRBV19 to TRBJ2-1; possible D gene TRBD2, 6 bases. The length of the CDR3 is 13 residues. Germline values: CDR1 LNHDA, CDR2 SQIVND (reference sequence). Trimming removed 5 bases from V and 7 bases from J, with 12 bases in between. The CDR3 sequence: CASSRGNLNEQFF. The DNA for the CDR3 is TGTGCCAGTAGTCGCGGGAATTTGAATGAGCAGTTCTTC.

The chain is built from TRBV14 and TRBJ2-7; D is unclear. Trimming pared 3 bases from V and 6 bases from J, leaving 15 bases between. This CDR3 contains 14 residues. CDR1 and CDR2 (germline): SGHDN, FVKESK. The CDR3 spells CASSQTFLRAEQYF. CDR3 nucleotides: TGTGCCAGCAGCCAGACCTTTTTACGGGCCGAGCAGTACTTC.

There are a few counts of this clonotype. V and J are TRBV5-5 and TRBJ2-1; D gene ambiguous. V was pared by 0 bases and J by 4 bases, with 8 bases between. The CDR3 covers 14 residues. Germline lookup yields CDR1 SGHKS and CDR2 YYEKEE (reference sequence). The CDR3 sequence: CASSLVIGYNEQFF. CDR3 bases: TGTGCCAGCAGCTTGGTTATAGGGTACAATGAGCAGTTCTTC.

This clonotype has more than one count but fewer than ten. This chain joins TRBV5-5 and TRBJ2-7, with D possibly being TRBD1 or TRBD2 (5 bases each). V was clipped by 2 bases and J by 1 base, with 13 bases between them. Per germline, CDR1 SGHKS and CDR2 YYEKEE (reference sequence). The CDR3 runs to 15 residues. The CDR3 DNA reads as TGTGCCAGCAGCTTCACCGGGACGTTTTCCTACGAGCAGTACTTC. Encoded protein: CASSFTGTFSYEQYF.

This clonotype turned up a few times. The chain recombines TRBV6-1 with TRBJ2-5, with TRBD1 matching 7 bases. The CDR3 covers 15 residues. Germline V gene lookup returns CDR1 MNHNS and CDR2 SASEGT. Here the CDR3 DNA reads TGTGCTACCACCCTCCACCAGACAGGGCTAGAGACCCAGTACTTC. It is translated as CATTLHQTGLETQYF.

The table lists this clonotype with a few counts. The J gene is TRBJ2-3, the V gene TRBV30; the match to TRBD1 covers 9 bases. J lost 2 bases, V lost 5 bases, and 2 bases had no gene match. This CDR3 is 13 amino acids long. Germline assignment: CDR1 GTSNPN and CDR2 SVGIG (reference sequence). The chain's CDR3 is CAWGQGNTDTQYF. The CDR3 DNA reads TGTGCCTGGGGACAGGGGAACACAGATACGCAGTATTTT.

The chain joins TRBV20-1 to TRBJ2-3, with no clear D. The CDR3 is 15 amino acids. V was pared by 6 bases and J by 2 bases, with 18 bases between. Germline loops: CDR1 DFQATT, CDR2 SNEGSKA (reference sequence). CDR3 amino acids: CSATITPPITDTQYF. CDR3 in DNA: TGCAGTGCCACAATTACTCCCCCGATCACAGATACGCAGTATTTT.

As concerns this clonotype: At one of its ends the junction is not consistent with the germline gene, which may arise from a read error. The CDR3 protein is CASSLGIKQDF. Here the CDR3 DNA reads TGTGCCAGCAGCTTAGGCATAAAGCAGGACTTC. The chain recombines TRBV7-8 with TRBJ2-5; D ambiguous. This CDR3 spans 11 amino acids. Germline CDR1 and CDR2: SGHVS and FQNEAQ.

The chain couples TRBV5-6 to TRBJ1-6; TRBD1 is a possible D gene (5 bases). Trimming shortened V by 4 bases and J by 8 bases, and 19 bases separated the two germline ends. From germline, CDR1 is SGHDT and CDR2 YYEEEE. The length of the CDR3 is 16 residues. The DNA for the CDR3 is TGTGCCAGCAGCCGGACCGGGGGACTGGGGTATTCACCCCTCCACTTT. Translated: CASSRTGGLGYSPLHF.